This TCR beta chain was retrieved from a study of blood T cell repertoires in COVID-19. On the study more broadly: Some COVID-19 samples were acute and others convalescent; all came from the United States, Italy and Spain. T cells, B-cell-depleted T cells, or PBMCs provided the cDNA or gDNA that served as material.

The V gene end was trimmed by 6 bases and the J gene end by 3 bases; junction bases not matched to a gene: 9. Germline assignment: CDR1 MNHEY and CDR2 SMNVEV (reference sequence). CDR3 length: 16 amino acids. As processed by the authors: Amplification with reference gene primers provided the estimates of nucleated cell counts. TCRdb's copy holds only in-frame clones and misses some; the assay was immunoSEQ multiplex PCR. V and J calls and clone size are as listed in that table; D and trimming were resolved from the DNA. The sample contains approximately 200,000 clones, approximately 83% of which appear only once.

The sequence derives from a man in his 60s with acute or convalescent COVID-19. Sequencing was carried out using peripheral blood. The chain uses TRBV27 and TRBJ2-2; 8 positions agree with TRBD2. CDR3 amino acids: CASSRRGGRDTGELFF. Here the CDR3 DNA reads TGTGCCAGCAGCCGCCGGGGGGGGCGAGACACCGGGGAGCTGTTTTTT.